Listed here are 26 T cell receptor beta chains from one sample, sequenced in a study of T cell responses to AZD1222 COVID-19 vaccine. The assay was immunoSEQ multiplex PCR, and TCRdb's table has in-frame clones only and misses some. Here the sample spans 150,000 to 200,000 clones, approximately 90% being singletons. Material: peripheral blood, obtained on day 0 of AZD1222 vaccination. These receptors came from an adult in good health.

The CDR3 spells CAGTGPGTNEKLFF. DNA for the CDR3: TGTGCCGGAACAGGGCCGGGCACTAATGAAAAACTGTTTTTT. V gene TRBV30 combines with J gene TRBJ1-4; TRBD1 is a possible D gene (6 bases). V was pared by 8 bases and J by 2 bases, with 15 bases between. This CDR3 has 14 amino acids. CDR1 is GTSNPN and CDR2 is SVGIG in the germline V gene (reference sequence).

V gene TRBV28 combines with J gene TRBJ2-3, with 8 bases aligning to TRBD2. Germline loops: CDR1 MDHEN, CDR2 SYDVKM. V was clipped by 9 bases and J by 1 base; unmatched bases: 3. The CDR3 covers 13 residues. The CDR3 bases are TGTGCCAGTACACTAGCGGGCACAGATACGCAGTATTTT. This encodes CASTLAGTDTQYF.

The table lists this clone with a count of one. The V and J genes are TRBV2 and TRBJ1-2; a possible D gene is TRBD1 (6 bases). Germline CDR1 SNHLY, CDR2 FYNNEI. The V gene lost 4 bases and the J gene lost 6 bases, with 12 bases spanning the gap. This CDR3 is 13 amino acids long. This CDR3 is CASSGGGRHGYTF. The CDR3 DNA follows: TGTGCCAGCAGTGGCGGGGGGCGGCATGGCTACACCTTC.

This clone occurred once. Here the CDR3 reads CASFTPRAQGYYGYTF. CDR3 nucleotide sequence: TGTGCCAGCTTTACCCCCAGAGCCCAGGGGTACTATGGCTACACCTTC. This rearrangement joins TRBV28 to TRBJ1-2; perhaps TRBD1 as D (6 bases). The CDR3 has 16 residues. CDR1 and CDR2 from the germline V gene are MDHEN and SYDVKM. The V end was cut by 8 bases, the J end by 3 bases, with 22 bases between.

V and J are TRBV5-1 and TRBJ2-3; D not resolved. The germline V gene has CDR1 SGHRS and CDR2 YFSETQ. This CDR3 spans 14 amino acids. Trimming cost V 5 bases and J 0 bases, with 10 bases left between them. The CDR3: CASRDPDSTDTQYF. The CDR3 DNA reads as TGCGCCAGCAGAGACCCGGACAGCACAGATACGCAGTATTTT.

The gene calls are TRBV2 and TRBJ2-6; D is possibly TRBD1 (5 bases). V lost 3 bases to trimming and J lost 2 bases, with 5 bases between them. From germline, CDR1 is SNHLY and CDR2 FYNNEI. The CDR3 covers 14 residues. CDR3 in DNA: TGTGCCAGCAGTGACAGGGCTGGGGCCAACGTCCTGACTTTC. Its protein product is CASSDRAGANVLTF.

The chain couples TRBV24-1 to TRBJ1-1, with 7 bases lining up with TRBD1. V was clipped by 5 bases and J by 6 bases; unmatched bases: 11. The CDR3 spans 15 residues. CDR1 and CDR2 from the germline V gene are KGHDR and SFDVKD. CDR3 nucleotide sequence: TGTGCCACCAGTGGGAACAGGGGATCCGTTGCTGAAGCTTTCTTT. As protein: CATSGNRGSVAEAFF.

This chain connects TRBV3-1 (or the pseudogene TRBV3-2) to TRBJ1-2; D gene unclear. Germline CDR1 LGHDT, CDR2 YNNKEL (reference sequence). This CDR3 is 15 amino acids long. Between the trimmed V and J ends, which lost 2 bases and 4 bases, there was a span of 14 bases. CDR3 region: CASSQFWLGSYGYTF. DNA of the CDR3: TGTGCCAGCAGCCAATTTTGGTTGGGGAGCTATGGCTACACCTTC.

The rearrangement uses TRBV5-4 and TRBJ2-7; D ambiguous. The V gene lost 2 bases and the J gene lost 4 bases, with 16 bases spanning the gap. The CDR3 spans 15 residues. CDR1 is SGHNT and CDR2 is YYREEE in the germline V gene (reference sequence). The CDR3 coding sequence is TGTGCCAGCAGCTTAGCCAGTCGAATACATTACGAGCAGTACTTC. It yields the protein CASSLASRIHYEQYF.

The V call is TRBV4-3, the J call TRBJ2-2; 7 bases line up with TRBD1. CDR1 is LGHNA, CDR2 YSLEER, per germline. V was pared by 3 bases and J by 7 bases, with 8 bases of the junction left unmatched. The CDR3 has 15 amino acids. The CDR3 nucleotides are TGCGCCAGCAGCCACGACAGGGTTGTTAACGGGGAGCTGTTTTTT. Protein: CASSHDRVVNGELFF.

This clone was found once. This chain links TRBV5-4 with TRBJ2-7; tentatively, D is TRBD2 (5 bases). The germline V gene has CDR1 SGHNT and CDR2 YYREEE (reference sequence). The CDR3 spans 14 residues. Trimming cost V 4 bases and J 6 bases, with 17 bases left between them. Here the CDR3 reads CASSPDSPPLEQYF. CDR3 bases: TGTGCCAGCAGCCCGGACTCGCCCCCTCTCGAGCAGTACTTC.

The rearrangement uses TRBV27 and TRBJ2-1; 10 nucleotides match TRBD1. The V gene end was trimmed by 8 bases and the J gene end by 4 bases; junction bases not matched to a gene: 2. The CDR3 covers 13 residues. Germline CDR1 is MNHEY and CDR2 is SMNVEV (reference sequence). CDR3 coding DNA: TGTGCCAGCCGACAGGGGGCTTACAATGAGCAGTTCTTC. It encodes CASRQGAYNEQFF.

This chain connects TRBV7-2 to TRBJ2-3; tentatively, D is TRBD2 (6 bases). The CDR3 covers 13 residues. Germline assignment: CDR1 SGHTA and CDR2 FQGNSA. The ends were cut back, 6 bases at V and 7 bases at J, with 14 bases in the middle. The CDR3 spells CASRRDGLNTQYF. In DNA form, the CDR3 reads TGTGCCAGCAGGAGAGATGGACTAAATACGCAGTATTTT.

The chain recombines TRBV12-5 with TRBJ2-1, with D maybe TRBD2 (6 bases). Germline V gene lookup returns CDR1 LGHNT and CDR2 FRNRAP. Trimming shortened V by 3 bases and J by 8 bases, and 14 bases separated the two germline ends. CDR3 length equals 14 residues. The CDR3 is CASGLAGPVDEQFF. The CDR3 region has the DNA TGTGCTAGTGGTTTAGCGGGTCCAGTCGATGAGCAGTTCTTC.

The chain couples TRBV11-3 to TRBJ1-2; a weak D match, TRBD1 (5 bases). The V end lost 3 bases, the J end lost 5 bases, and 13 bases lay between the germline ends. This CDR3 has 14 amino acids. Germline values: CDR1 SGHNT, CDR2 YENEEA. This chain's CDR3 is CASSLAGPAYGYTF. The CDR3 DNA reads as TGTGCCAGCAGCTTGGCAGGGCCAGCTTATGGCTACACCTTC.

The rearrangement joins TRBV28 to TRBJ2-3; D is possibly TRBD1 (6 bases). Germline loops: CDR1 MDHEN, CDR2 SYDVKM. There are 13 residues in the CDR3. CDR3 nucleotides: TGTGCATCCGGACAGCCTAGCACAGATACGCAGTATTTT. Translation gives CASGQPSTDTQYF. The whole variable domain, filled in from reference TRBV28 and TRBJ2-3, reads DVKVTQSSRYLVKRTGEKVFLECVQDMDHENMFWYRQDPGLGLRLIYFSYDVKMKEKGDIPEGYSVSREKKERFSLILESASTNQTSMYLCASGQPSTDTQYFGPGTRLTVL.

The chain employs TRBV30 and TRBJ1-2; no clear D gene. Germline V lookup: CDR1 GTSNPN, CDR2 SVGIG (reference sequence). The length of the CDR3 is 13 residues. The V end lost 5 bases, the J end lost 2 bases, and 12 bases lay between the germline ends. The CDR3 DNA is TGTGCCTGGGATGTGGCAGGCAACTATGGCTACACCTTC. It encodes CAWDVAGNYGYTF.

The chain combines TRBV9 with TRBJ2-7, with 7 nucleotides matching TRBD1. Germline V gene data show CDR1 as SGDLS and CDR2 as YYNGEE. The CDR3 consists of 15 residues. The V gene end was trimmed by 0 bases and the J gene end by 7 bases; junction bases not matched to a gene: 10. The CDR3 coding sequence is TGTGCCAGCAGCGTAGAACACAGGGGCACAAGGGAGCAGTACTTC. Translation gives CASSVEHRGTREQYF.

This chain connects TRBV6-5 to TRBJ1-6; D not certain. CDR1 and CDR2 (germline): MNHEY, SVGAGI. Trimming took 6 bases from V and 8 from J, leaving 11 bases between them. The length of the CDR3 is 13 residues. The CDR3 is CASSSGADSPLHF. CDR3 nucleotides: TGTGCCAGCAGCTCGGGCGCAGATTCACCCCTCCACTTT.

The rearrangement links TRBV19 to TRBJ1-2, with TRBD1 matching over 9 bases. Per germline, CDR1 LNHDA and CDR2 SQIVND (reference sequence). The V gene end was trimmed by 8 bases and the J gene end by 9 bases; junction bases not matched to a gene: 10. The CDR3 spans 13 residues. The CDR3 region has the DNA TGTGCCAGTTCTCGGGGACAGGGAAAACGCTACACCTTC. Protein sequence: CASSRGQGKRYTF.

The J gene is TRBJ2-2, the V gene TRBV19, with 8 nucleotides matching TRBD2. Germline values: CDR1 LNHDA, CDR2 SQIVND (reference sequence). J gave up 9 bases and V 6 bases, and 12 bases lay outside the gene matches. The CDR3 totals 15 residues. DNA for the CDR3: TGTGCCAGTAGCCTCGGGGGACTAGTCCCCCGGGAGCTGTTTTTT. This encodes CASSLGGLVPRELFF.

The chain carries TRBV7-9 and TRBJ1-2; 8 bases align to TRBD1. Germline lookup yields CDR1 SEHNR and CDR2 FQNEAQ (reference sequence). The length of the CDR3 is 15 residues. With V trimmed by 4 bases and J by 4 bases, 8 bases remained unmatched. The CDR3 nucleotides are TGTGCCAGCAGCTCCTGGACAGGGCGGGTCTATGGCTACACCTTC. Translating it yields CASSSWTGRVYGYTF.

The V gene is TRBV7-9, the J gene TRBJ1-1; no firm D call. Germline-derived CDR1 and CDR2 are SEHNR and FQNEAQ (reference sequence). The V gene lost 3 bases and the J gene lost 4 bases, with 6 bases spanning the gap. The CDR3 spans 12 residues. In DNA, the CDR3 is TGTGCCAGCAGCTTCGAGGGCACTGAAGCTTTCTTT. Residues: CASSFEGTEAFF.

This clone was observed a single time. The V gene is TRBV7-9, the J gene TRBJ1-5; no firm D call. CDR3 length: 13 amino acids. The V end was cut by 9 bases, the J end by 3 bases, with 12 bases between. CDR1 is SEHNR and CDR2 is FQNEAQ in the germline V gene (reference sequence). The CDR3, as DNA: TGTGCCAGTACCTTCGGCATCAATCAGCCCCAGCATTTT. This codes for CASTFGINQPQHF.

The chain uses TRBV30 and TRBJ1-2; D might be TRBD1 (5 bases). In germline, CDR1 is GTSNPN, CDR2 SVGIG (reference sequence). The length of the CDR3 is 14 residues. V lost 4 bases, J lost 0 bases, and 12 bases lay in between. The CDR3 DNA follows: TGTGCCTGGACCCTTGGGACGGCTAACTATGGCTACACCTTC. Translating it yields CAWTLGTANYGYTF.

V usage is TRBV5-6 and J usage is TRBJ1-2; D possibly corresponds to TRBD1 (6 bases). The V end was cut by 0 bases, the J end by 4 bases, with 16 bases between. CDR1 and CDR2 from the germline V gene are SGHDT and YYEEEE. CDR3 length equals 16 residues. This CDR3 reads CASSLEQGVAVYGYTF. CDR3 DNA: TGTGCCAGCAGCTTGGAACAGGGAGTAGCTGTCTATGGCTACACCTTC. The full variable domain, with the rest looked up from reference TRBV5-6 and TRBJ1-2, is DAGVTQSPTHLIKTRGQQVTLRCSPKSGHDTVSWYQQALGQGPQFIFQYYEEEERQRGNFPDRFSGHQFPNYSSELNVNALLLGDSALYLCASSLEQGVAVYGYTFGSGTRLTVV.